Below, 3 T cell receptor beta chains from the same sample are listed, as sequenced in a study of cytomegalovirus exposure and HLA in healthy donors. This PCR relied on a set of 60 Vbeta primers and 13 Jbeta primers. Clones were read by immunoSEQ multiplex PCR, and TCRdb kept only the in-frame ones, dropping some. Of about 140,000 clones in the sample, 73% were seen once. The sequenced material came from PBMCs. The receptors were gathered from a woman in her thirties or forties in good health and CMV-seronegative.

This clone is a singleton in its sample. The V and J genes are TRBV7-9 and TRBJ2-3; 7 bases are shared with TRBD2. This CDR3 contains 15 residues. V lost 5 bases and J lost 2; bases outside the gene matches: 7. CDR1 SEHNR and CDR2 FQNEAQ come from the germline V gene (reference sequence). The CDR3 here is CASSQAGTSTDTQYF. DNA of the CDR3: TGTGCCAGCAGCCAAGCGGGGACTTCCACAGATACGCAGTATTTT.

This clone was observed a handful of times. CDR3 coding DNA: TGTGCCAGCAGCCACAGGCAGTGGCGGGGTGAGCTTGAGCAGTTCTTC. Translation gives CASSHRQWRGELEQFF. The chain carries TRBV7-2 and TRBJ2-1; D might be TRBD2 (6 bases). Deletions cut 5 bases from V and 9 bases from J, with 23 bases between. This CDR3 comprises 16 residues. The germline V gene has CDR1 SGHTA and CDR2 FQGNSA.

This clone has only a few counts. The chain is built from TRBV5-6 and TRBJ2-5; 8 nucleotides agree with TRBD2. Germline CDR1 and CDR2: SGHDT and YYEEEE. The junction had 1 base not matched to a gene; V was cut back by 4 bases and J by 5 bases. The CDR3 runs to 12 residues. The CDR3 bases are TGTGCCAGCAGCCCGGGGGGGGAGACCCAGTACTTC. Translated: CASSPGGETQYF.